One sample yielded the 27 T cell receptor beta chains listed below, sequenced in a study of blood T cell repertoires in COVID-19. Data came from immunoSEQ multiplex PCR; TCRdb stores just in-frame clones and leaves some out. The sample gives 61,000 or so clones, 70% to 85% of which show up once; 4.5% to 7% is in the top ten. Sequencing used peripheral blood. The receptors here all came from a woman in her seventies with acute or convalescent COVID-19.

The chain is built from TRBV7-9 and TRBJ2-3; D may be TRBD2 (5 bases). Trimming removed 1 base from V and 5 bases from J, with 16 bases in between. The CDR3 totals 16 residues. Looked up from germline, CDR1 is SEHNR and CDR2 is FQNEAQ (reference sequence). The CDR3 loop is CASSLGKDSKRDTQYF. CDR3 DNA: TGTGCCAGCAGCTTAGGGAAGGACTCCAAGAGAGATACGCAGTATTTT.

The J gene is TRBJ2-5, the V gene TRBV7-2, with TRBD1 identical over 10 bases. Germline V gene sequence: CDR1 SGHTA, CDR2 FQGNSA. The junction had 2 bases not matched to a gene; V was cut back by 2 bases and J by 5 bases. The CDR3 loop spans 14 amino acids. DNA of the CDR3: TGTGCCAGCAGCTTAAGACAGGGGGCCGAGACCCAGTACTTC. It encodes CASSLRQGAETQYF.

The chain has TRBV11-2 and TRBJ2-5; no reliable D call. This CDR3 is built from 12 residues. V lost 4 bases to trimming and J lost 4 bases, with 7 bases between them. In germline, CDR1 is SGHAT, CDR2 FQNNGV. The CDR3 DNA sequence: TGTGCCAGCAGCTCTGAGCCAGAGACCCAGTACTTC. This translates into CASSSEPETQYF.

The rearrangement joins TRBV9 to TRBJ2-2, with 12 positions matching TRBD2. The CDR3 sequence is 18 residues long. V dropped 4 bases and J dropped 5; count of bases not matched to a gene: 12. Germline V CDR1 and CDR2: SGDLS, YYNGEE. The CDR3 coding sequence is TGTGCCAGCAGCTTCGGACTAGCGGGGAAAACGGGAACCGGGGAGCTGTTTTTT. It translates to CASSFGLAGKTGTGELFF. The full variable domain, in which reference TRBV9 and TRBJ2-2 provide the parts outside the CDR3, is DSGVTQTPKHLITATGQRVTLRCSPRSGDLSVYWYQQSLDQGLQFLIQYYNGEERAKGNILERFSAQQFPDLHSELNLSSLELGDSALYFCASSFGLAGKTGTGELFFGEGSRLTVL.

CDR3 nucleotide sequence: TGTGCCAGCAGTTTAGTTTTAGGACTCGGGGAGCTGTTTTTT. Translation: CASSLVLGLGELFF. This rearrangement joins TRBV28 to TRBJ2-2; weak D call: TRBD2 (5 bases). Germline V lookup: CDR1 MDHEN, CDR2 SYDVKM. This CDR3 spans 14 amino acids. Between the trimmed V and J ends, which lost 2 bases and 7 bases, there was a span of 11 bases.

This sequence joins TRBV6-5 and TRBJ1-2, with 8 bases aligning to TRBD1. This CDR3 contains 14 residues. V was clipped by 7 bases and J by 3 bases; unmatched bases: 7. The germline gives CDR1 MNHEY, CDR2 SVGAGI. CDR3 coding DNA: TGTGCCAGCATTTCTGCAGGGGGCGACTATGGCTACACCTTC. Translation: CASISAGGDYGYTF.

The gene calls are TRBV30 and TRBJ1-3; a possible D gene is TRBD1 (5 bases). CDR3 size: 12 residues. Germline-derived CDR1 and CDR2 are GTSNPN and SVGIG (reference sequence). The CDR3 reads CAQEGNGNTIYF. CDR3 in DNA: TGTGCACAGGAGGGGAACGGAAACACCATATATTTT.

The chain combines TRBV2 with TRBJ2-5, with D hard to call. CDR3 length: 12 residues. V was clipped by 2 bases and J by 9 bases, with 10 bases between them. Germline V gene sequence: CDR1 SNHLY, CDR2 FYNNEI. The CDR3 reads CASSESGLSQYF. CDR3 sequence (DNA): TGTGCCAGCAGTGAATCGGGTCTGTCCCAGTACTTC. Variable domain in full (rest from reference TRBV2 and TRBJ2-5): EPEVTQTPSHQVTQMGQEVILRCVPISNHLYFYWYRQILGQKVEFLVSFYNNEISEKSEIFDDQFSVERPDGSNFTLKIRSTKLEDSAMYFCASSESGLSQYFGPGTRLLVL.

This clone appeared a single time. The chain is built from TRBV10-3 and TRBJ1-6; D gene unclear. V lost 2 bases to trimming and J lost 7 bases, with 9 bases between them. This CDR3 spans 14 amino acids. Germline V CDR1 and CDR2: ENHRY, SYGVKD. Written as DNA, the CDR3 is TGTGCCATCAGTGAGCCCGTAGCCAATTCACCCCTCCACTTT. Amino acids: CAISEPVANSPLHF.

The CDR3 DNA sequence: TGTGCCAGCAGCCCTGAAGGGCTTAGGGGCTATGGCTACACCTTC. Its protein is CASSPEGLRGYGYTF. This chain uses TRBV5-4 with TRBJ1-2; TRBD1 might be the D (5 bases). Germline CDR1 SGHNT, CDR2 YYREEE (reference sequence). The ends were cut back, 4 bases at V and 4 bases at J, with 17 bases in the middle. This CDR3 has 15 residues. The whole variable domain, remainder taken from reference TRBV5-4 and TRBJ1-2, is ETGVTQSPTHLIKTRGQQVTLRCSSQSGHNTVSWYQQALGQGPQFIFQYYREEENGRGNFPPRFSGLQFPNYSSELNVNALELDDSALYLCASSPEGLRGYGYTFGSGTRLTVV.

This clone appeared a single time. This chain connects TRBV12-5 to TRBJ2-7; 9 bases line up with TRBD1. CDR1 is LGHNT, CDR2 FRNRAP, per germline. V shed 9 bases and J 2 bases; nucleotides not matched to a gene: 5. CDR3 length: 13 amino acids. Here the CDR3 DNA reads TGTGCTAGCTCCGGGACAGGGACCTACGAGCAGTACTTC. It yields the protein CASSGTGTYEQYF.

This clone was recorded only once. CDR3 loop: CPRRGGRPGYYGYTF. CDR3 in DNA: TGTCCCCGCCGCGGGGGGAGGCCGGGGTATTATGGCTACACCTTC. The chain uses TRBV9 and TRBJ1-2, with a tentative D call TRBD1 (5 bases). Looked up from germline, CDR1 is SGDLS and CDR2 is YYNGEE. The CDR3 runs to 15 residues.

The chain combines TRBV6-5 with TRBJ1-2, with D perhaps TRBD1 (6 bases). This CDR3 region has 14 residues. Per germline, CDR1 MNHEY and CDR2 SVGAGI. Trimming shortened V by 5 bases and J by 5 bases, and 15 bases separated the two germline ends. The DNA of the CDR3 is TGTGCCAGCAGTAAGGACAGAGACGGGTATGGCTACACCTTC. Translating it yields CASSKDRDGYGYTF.

V is TRBV7-9 and J is TRBJ2-1; TRBD1 is a possible D gene (5 bases). Germline values: CDR1 SEHNR, CDR2 FQNEAQ (reference sequence). Trimming took 3 bases from V and 4 from J, leaving 16 bases between them. This CDR3 contains 16 residues. This CDR3 reads CASSFQGISAYNEQFF. In nucleotides, the CDR3 is TGTGCCAGCAGCTTCCAGGGTATAAGTGCTTACAATGAGCAGTTCTTC.

This rearrangement joins TRBV5-1 to TRBJ2-3; 10 bases match TRBD2. The CDR3 covers 14 residues. The V and J ends lost 7 bases and 4 bases, in that order; junction bases with no gene match: 6. Germline-derived CDR1 and CDR2 are SGHRS and YFSETQ. The DNA of the CDR3 is TGCGCCAGCGCAGAGCGGGGGGGAGCAGATACGCAGTATTTT. It specifies CASAERGGADTQYF. Filled out from reference TRBV5-1 and TRBJ2-3, the complete variable domain reads KAGVTQTPRYLIKTRGQQVTLSCSPISGHRSVSWYQQTPGQGLQFLFEYFSETQRNKGNFPGRFSGRQFSNSRSEMNVSTLELGDSALYLCASAERGGADTQYFGPGTRLTVL.

The chain employs TRBV10-2 and TRBJ2-1, with a tentative D call TRBD2 (5 bases). The length of the CDR3 is 12 residues. V lost 3 bases, J lost 8 bases, and 8 bases lay in between. The V gene's germline CDR1 is WSHSY and CDR2 SAAADI. The CDR3 reads CASSDLRDEQFF. The CDR3 DNA sequence: TGCGCCAGCAGTGACTTGCGGGATGAGCAGTTCTTC.

V usage is TRBV3-1 (or the pseudogene TRBV3-2) and J usage is TRBJ2-1; D unclear. CDR3 length: 10 residues. Germline V CDR1 and CDR2: LGHDT, YNNKEL (reference sequence). Trimming cost V 11 bases and J 12 bases, with 14 bases left between them. The DNA for the CDR3 is TGTGCCGCCGGCCGCGGTGTGCAGTTCTTC. Residues: CAAGRGVQFF.

The chain recombines TRBV4-3 with TRBJ2-7; TRBD2 agrees at 8 bases. This CDR3 contains 16 residues. Looked up from germline, CDR1 is LGHNA and CDR2 is YSLEER. J lost 7 bases, V lost 0 bases, and 11 bases had no gene match. The CDR3 loop reads CASSQDPRGGSKEQYF. The CDR3 coding sequence is TGCGCCAGCAGCCAAGATCCGCGCGGGGGGTCTAAGGAGCAGTACTTC.

The chain recombines TRBV5-6 with TRBJ2-7; D not resolved. This CDR3 region has 14 residues. V was cut by 0 bases and J by 6 bases, with 13 bases left in between. Germline V lookup: CDR1 SGHDT, CDR2 YYEEEE. The CDR3 bases are TGTGCCAGCAGCTTGGCCAGGCCATCCCCCGAGCAGTACTTC. Protein sequence: CASSLARPSPEQYF.

The chain couples TRBV9 to TRBJ1-4, with 9 positions matching TRBD1. With V trimmed by 3 bases and J by 8 bases, 11 bases remained unmatched. This CDR3 has 16 residues. In germline, CDR1 is SGDLS, CDR2 YYNGEE. The CDR3 DNA reads as TGTGCCAGCAGCGCGGGTCTGGGACAGGGACAGGAAAAACTGTTTTTT. Its protein is CASSAGLGQGQEKLFF.

This chain links TRBV5-5 with TRBJ1-6; 7 bases agree with TRBD1. The CDR3 contains 14 residues. J lost 6 bases, V lost 5 bases, and 5 bases had no gene match. Germline CDR1 is SGHKS and CDR2 is YYEKEE (reference sequence). Here the CDR3 reads CASSPDRANSPLHF. CDR3 bases: TGTGCCAGCAGTCCAGACAGGGCTAATTCACCCCTCCACTTT.

The count of this clone is one. The J gene is TRBJ2-4, the V gene TRBV11-2; D is possibly TRBD2 (5 bases). Germline V gives CDR1 SGHAT, CDR2 FQNNGV. The CDR3 extends over 17 amino acids. The V gene lost 5 bases and the J gene lost 0 bases, with 17 bases spanning the gap. The CDR3 here is CASSTPREELAKNIQYF. The CDR3 nucleotides are TGTGCCAGCAGCACCCCCCGGGAAGAGCTAGCCAAAAACATTCAGTACTTC.

CDR3 protein: CASSGSLAGGYNEQFF. CDR3 bases: TGCGCCAGCAGCGGATCTCTAGCGGGGGGGTACAATGAGCAGTTCTTC. This rearrangement joins TRBV5-1 to TRBJ2-1, with 12 nucleotides matching TRBD2. Germline V gives CDR1 SGHRS, CDR2 YFSETQ. The CDR3 is 16 amino acids. Losses at the gene ends were 4 bases for V and 4 bases for J; bases not matched to a gene: 6.

This clone has only a few counts. CDR3 nucleotides: TGTGCCAGCAGTAGAGATAGCGGGGGGGCTAGCTCCTACGAGCAGTACTTC. It translates to CASSRDSGGASSYEQYF. The chain employs TRBV7-9 and TRBJ2-7, with 11 bases aligning to TRBD2. The CDR3 totals 17 residues. The germline V gene has CDR1 SEHNR and CDR2 FQNEAQ (reference sequence). V trimming: 6 bases; J trimming: 0 bases; junction bases outside the gene matches: 10. Full variable domain (missing parts from reference TRBV7-9 and TRBJ2-7): DTGVSQNPRHKITKRGQNVTFRCDPISEHNRLYWYRQTLGQGPEFLTYFQNEAQLEKSRLLSDRFSAERPKGSFSTLEIQRTEQGDSAMYLCASSRDSGGASSYEQYFGPGTRLTVT.

This clone was seen a handful of times. The J gene is TRBJ1-4, the V gene TRBV6-2 or TRBV6-3; no firm D call. The germline gives CDR1 MNHEY, CDR2 SVGEGT. The CDR3 covers 16 residues. Trimming left V 4 bases short and J 2 bases short, with 14 bases between. The CDR3 nucleotides are TGTGCCAGCAGTTCAAGACAAGCCAACACTAATGAAAAACTGTTTTTT. Amino acids: CASSSRQANTNEKLFF.

This clone was recorded a few times. This chain connects TRBV18 to TRBJ1-5; 9 bases align to TRBD1. Losses at the gene ends were 6 bases for V and 5 bases for J; bases not matched to a gene: 8. The CDR3 contains 15 residues. Germline CDR1 is KGHSH and CDR2 is LQKENI. The CDR3 loop reads CASSQQGAIDQPQHF. The CDR3 DNA sequence: TGTGCCAGCTCGCAACAGGGGGCTATAGATCAGCCCCAGCATTTT.

The gene calls are TRBV6-2 or TRBV6-3 and TRBJ1-2; TRBD1 agrees at 11 bases. J gave up 4 bases and V 3 bases, and 13 bases lay outside the gene matches. The germline CDR1 and CDR2 sequences are MNHEY and SVGEGT. This CDR3 contains 18 residues. CDR3 region: CASSYRALGQGDFYGYTF. CDR3 bases: TGTGCCAGCAGTTATAGAGCGTTGGGACAGGGGGACTTCTATGGCTACACCTTC.